The T cell receptor beta chain under discussion was sequenced for a study of CD8+CD57+ T cells in acquired aplastic anemia. At the level of the study: Yields of DNA that came from sorted CD4+ and CD8+ cells averaged roughly 3.3 ug.

The sample holds one count of this clonotype. Its cognate antigen is unknown. For sequencing, patients were chosen who had shown expansion of CD8+CD57+ cells by flow cytometry. No therapy had been given to the patients at the time of blood sampling. Study-level findings and limits: Overlapping CD8+ CDR3 repertoires of patients and controls contained roughly 27 shared sequences.

Genomic DNA was employed as the template in profiling TCR beta VDJ and CDR3. MiXCR was run by TCRdb on the reads, yielding one entry per CDR3 protein. The data show roughly 500,000 distinct CDR3 sequences, approximately 33% seen once. Sequencing was done on a sample of sorted CD4+, CD8+, or CD8+CD57+ T cells (not recorded which) from PBMCs. The TCR originated in a human donor with aplastic anemia.

CDR3 loop: CASSFQGTGANVLTF. The CDR3 coding sequence is TGTGCCAGCAGTTTCCAGGGTACTGGGGCCAACGTCCTGACTTTC. The chain carries TRBV6-5 and TRBJ2-6; tentatively, D is TRBD1 (5 bases). The V gene's germline CDR1 is MNHEY and CDR2 SVGAGI. V was shortened by 4 bases and J by 2 bases, with 9 bases between the two germline ends. The CDR3 runs 15 residues.